These 17 T cell receptor beta chains were all obtained from the same sample, sequenced in a study of cytomegalovirus exposure and HLA in healthy donors. Primers: 60 Vbeta forward and 13 Jbeta reverse. Here immunoSEQ multiplex PCR was the method, and the copy in TCRdb shows in-frame clones only, minus some. Of fewer than 250,000 clones in the sample, over 80% were seen once. Material for sequencing was PBMCs. The origin of the receptors is a man in his forties in good health and CMV-seropositive.

The chain couples TRBV5-4 to TRBJ2-1; TRBD1 matches at 7 bases. Looked up from germline, CDR1 is SGHNT and CDR2 is YYREEE (reference sequence). This CDR3 has 14 residues. V was pared by 3 bases and J by 6 bases, with 6 bases of the junction left unmatched. CDR3 nucleotide sequence: TGTGCCAGCAGCTCCAGGACAGGCGGCAATGAGCAGTTCTTC. Protein: CASSSRTGGNEQFF. The full variable domain, in which reference TRBV5-4 and TRBJ2-1 provide the parts outside the CDR3, is ETGVTQSPTHLIKTRGQQVTLRCSSQSGHNTVSWYQQALGQGPQFIFQYYREEENGRGNFPPRFSGLQFPNYSSELNVNALELDDSALYLCASSSRTGGNEQFFGPGTRLTVL.

The rearrangement links TRBV11-2 to TRBJ1-2; 7 nucleotides align to TRBD1. Looked up from germline, CDR1 is SGHAT and CDR2 is FQNNGV. The CDR3 totals 18 residues. V dropped 3 bases and J dropped 8; count of bases not matched to a gene: 21. In DNA form, the CDR3 reads TGTGCCAGCAGCTTTATTGGCCGACAGGGCCCGATGGGGGACGGCTACACCTTC. Translation gives CASSFIGRQGPMGDGYTF.

J is TRBJ1-2 and V is TRBV29-1; TRBD1 agrees at 9 bases. CDR3 length equals 15 residues. With V trimmed by 6 bases and J by 0 bases, 8 bases remained unmatched. Germline V gives CDR1 SQVTM, CDR2 ANQGSEA. CDR3 in amino acids: CSVAGTGNTNYGYTF. CDR3 sequence (DNA): TGCAGCGTCGCCGGGACAGGGAACACTAACTATGGCTACACCTTC.

This chain uses TRBV7-6 with TRBJ1-1; a weak D match, TRBD1 (6 bases). The CDR3 has 15 amino acids. From germline, CDR1 is SGHVS and CDR2 FNYEAQ. The ends were cut back, 2 bases at V and 0 bases at J, with 10 bases in the middle. The CDR3 coding sequence is TGTGCCAGCAGCTTACAGACAGGCATGAACACTGAAGCTTTCTTT. This encodes CASSLQTGMNTEAFF. The full variable domain, rest sourced from reference TRBV7-6 and TRBJ1-1, is GAGVSQSPRYKVTKRGQDVALRCDPISGHVSLYWYRQALGQGPEFLTYFNYEAQQDKSGLPNDRFSAERPEGSISTLTIQRTEQRDSAMYRCASSLQTGMNTEAFFGQGTRLTVV.

The gene calls are TRBV6-1 and TRBJ1-2; TRBD1 aligns across 8 bases. There are 18 residues in the CDR3. The V segment lost 4 bases and the J segment 4 bases; nucleotides outside the gene matches: 17. Germline assignment: CDR1 MNHNS and CDR2 SASEGT. The CDR3 bases are TGTGCCAGCAGTGTCGAATTAAACCCCGGGACAGGAGTCTATGGCTACACCTTC. It codes for CASSVELNPGTGVYGYTF.

The chain has TRBV6-5 and TRBJ1-4; D ambiguous. CDR3 length equals 14 residues. Germline values: CDR1 MNHEY, CDR2 SVGAGI. Trimming shortened V by 6 bases and J by 0 bases, and 8 bases separated the two germline ends. CDR3 sequence (DNA): TGTGCCAGCAGCGAGAGGGCAACTAATGAAAAACTGTTTTTT. This sequence encodes CASSERATNEKLFF.

This chain connects TRBV7-9 to TRBJ2-6, with TRBD2 matching over 7 bases. V was pared by 5 bases and J by 2 bases, with 6 bases of the junction left unmatched. CDR3 length: 16 residues. Germline loops: CDR1 SEHNR, CDR2 FQNEAQ (reference sequence). This chain's CDR3 is CASSPETSAGANVLTF. The CDR3 nucleotides are TGTGCCAGCAGCCCCGAAACTAGCGCTGGGGCCAACGTCCTGACTTTC. The entire variable domain, with the rest obtained from reference TRBV7-9 and TRBJ2-6, is as follows: DTGVSQNPRHKITKRGQNVTFRCDPISEHNRLYWYRQTLGQGPEFLTYFQNEAQLEKSRLLSDRFSAERPKGSFSTLEIQRTEQGDSAMYLCASSPETSAGANVLTFGAGSRLTVL.

The chain uses TRBV19 and TRBJ2-1; 14 positions agree with TRBD2. This CDR3 spans 20 amino acids. Germline CDR1 and CDR2: LNHDA and SQIVND (reference sequence). With 1 base clipped from V and 1 base from J, the junction kept 9 bases outside the gene matches. The CDR3 DNA follows: TGTGCCAGTAGTATAGTCTCGGGACTAGCGGGAGTAGAATCCTACAATGAGCAGTTCTTC. This encodes CASSIVSGLAGVESYNEQFF.

This chain links TRBV7-2 with TRBJ1-1; a weak D match, TRBD1 (5 bases). Looked up from germline, CDR1 is SGHTA and CDR2 is FQGNSA. This CDR3 is 15 amino acids long. V shed 5 bases and J shed 4 bases, with 17 bases lying between them. For the CDR3, the DNA is TGTGCCAGCAGCCCTCTTCGGTGGGGCGCCACTGAAGCTTTCTTT. Translated, it gives CASSPLRWGATEAFF.

This clone was recorded once. The DNA of the CDR3 is TGTGCCGTAGCCGGAGGGGATACGCAGTATTTT. Its translation: CAVAGGDTQYF. V gene TRBV6-1 combines with J gene TRBJ2-3, with a possible D match to TRBD2 (6 bases). CDR3 length equals 11 residues. With 11 bases removed from V and 6 bases from J, the gap between germline ends came to 12 bases. CDR1 is MNHNS and CDR2 is SASEGT in the germline V gene.

This chain links TRBV9 with TRBJ2-2; 9 bases line up with TRBD2. CDR1 is SGDLS and CDR2 is YYNGEE in the germline V gene. Trimming at V came to 0 bases and at J to 3 bases, leaving 9 bases not matched to a gene. This CDR3 region has 18 residues. The CDR3 here is CASSVAGSGSVDTGELFF. In nucleotides, the CDR3 is TGTGCCAGCAGCGTAGCGGGTAGCGGGAGTGTAGACACCGGGGAGCTGTTTTTT.

V usage is TRBV29-1 and J usage is TRBJ2-1; 7 nucleotides match TRBD2. Trimming cost V 4 bases and J 0 bases; bases outside gene matches: 3. The CDR3 runs 14 residues. CDR1 and CDR2 (germline): SQVTM, ANQGSEA. This chain's CDR3 is CSVAGGSSYNEQFF. As DNA, the CDR3 is TGCAGCGTTGCGGGCGGGAGCTCCTACAATGAGCAGTTCTTC.

This clone showed up just a few times. The chain recombines TRBV9 with TRBJ2-3; D perhaps matches TRBD2 (5 bases). V gave up 0 bases and J gave up 2 bases, with 13 bases separating them. CDR1 SGDLS and CDR2 YYNGEE come from the germline V gene. The CDR3 has 16 amino acids. CDR3 loop: CASSVDPDSDTDTQYF. Written as DNA, the CDR3 is TGTGCCAGCAGCGTAGACCCGGACTCGGACACAGATACGCAGTATTTT.

This clone appeared a few times. V and J are TRBV18 and TRBJ2-3, with 7 bases that match TRBD1. The V segment lost 3 bases and the J segment 0 bases; nucleotides outside the gene matches: 0. The germline CDR1 and CDR2 sequences are KGHSH and LQKENI. This CDR3 has 14 residues. In DNA, the CDR3 is TGTGCCAGCTCACCGGGACAGAGCACAGATACGCAGTATTTT. Encoded protein: CASSPGQSTDTQYF.

This chain joins TRBV5-6 and TRBJ2-4; D is perhaps TRBD1 (5 bases). V shed 1 base and J shed 8 bases, with 7 bases lying between them. The length of the CDR3 is 12 residues. Germline CDR1 SGHDT, CDR2 YYEEEE. The DNA for the CDR3 is TGTGCCAGCAGCTTGAGGACATACATTCAGTACTTC. This codes for CASSLRTYIQYF.

V usage is TRBV7-2 and J usage is TRBJ2-1, with a tentative D call TRBD2 (5 bases). This CDR3 spans 15 amino acids. The germline V gene encodes CDR1 SGHTA and CDR2 FQGNSA. V lost 3 bases, J lost 4 bases, and 13 bases lay in between. The CDR3: CASSLGRPGYNEQFF. For the CDR3, the DNA is TGTGCCAGCAGCTTGGGCCGCCCGGGGTACAATGAGCAGTTCTTC.

CDR3 DNA: TGCGCCAGCACCGATCAAATCCGGGACAGGGCAAACACCATATATTTT. Its protein is CASTDQIRDRANTIYF. This chain joins TRBV4-1 and TRBJ1-3; 9 bases map to TRBD1. CDR1 and CDR2 (germline): MGHRA, YSYEKL. The length of the CDR3 is 16 residues. The ends lost 7 bases at V and 6 bases at J; junction bases unmatched: 13.